A single sample gave rise to the 24 T cell receptor beta chains below, sequenced in a study of blood T cell repertoires in COVID-19. Using immunoSEQ multiplex PCR, the repertoire was profiled, and TCRdb retains in-frame clones only, with some absent. The sample has roughly 150,000 clones; about 87% are singletons. Sequenced material: peripheral blood. Every receptor here comes from a man older than 75 with acute or convalescent COVID-19.

V gene TRBV7-8 combines with J gene TRBJ2-7, with 7 positions matching TRBD1. The junction had 8 bases not matched to a gene; V was cut back by 5 bases and J by 7 bases. From germline, CDR1 is SGHVS and CDR2 FQNEAQ. The CDR3 sequence is 13 residues long. The CDR3: CASSLDRAREQYF. CDR3 DNA sequence: TGTGCCAGCAGCCTCGACAGGGCGCGGGAGCAGTACTTC. The full variable domain, in which reference TRBV7-8 and TRBJ2-7 provide the parts outside the CDR3, is GAGVSQSPRYKVAKRGQDVALRCDPISGHVSLFWYQQALGQGPEFLTYFQNEAQLDKSGLPSDRFFAERPEGSVSTLKIQRTQQEDSAVYLCASSLDRAREQYFGPGTRLTVT.

V gene TRBV6-5 combines with J gene TRBJ1-4; D uncertain. The germline V gene has CDR1 MNHEY and CDR2 SVGAGI. V dropped 8 bases and J dropped 4 bases, with 17 bases sitting between them. This CDR3 spans 15 amino acids. CDR3 amino acids: CASANSANLNEKLFF. DNA for the CDR3: TGTGCCAGCGCCAACAGTGCCAACCTTAATGAAAAACTGTTTTTT.

This clone was observed a handful of times. Written as DNA, the CDR3 is TGTGCCAGCAGTCCCCAGAGGTATGGCTACACCTTC. It specifies CASSPQRYGYTF. The chain carries TRBV28 and TRBJ1-2; D remains unclear. The CDR3 totals 12 residues. V was shortened by 5 bases and J by 5 bases, with 9 bases between the two germline ends. The V gene's germline CDR1 is MDHEN and CDR2 SYDVKM.

The chain recombines TRBV6-5 with TRBJ1-5; TRBD1 agrees at 10 bases. Germline V gives CDR1 MNHEY, CDR2 SVGAGI. J gave up 4 bases and V 6 bases, and 6 bases lay outside the gene matches. The CDR3 runs 15 residues. CDR3 DNA: TGTGCCAGCAGCGAGACAGGGGGCGGTAATCAGCCCCAGCATTTT. Its protein product is CASSETGGGNQPQHF.

This clone was found once. The chain links TRBV7-2 to TRBJ1-1; 10 bases fit TRBD1. CDR1 and CDR2 (germline): SGHTA, FQGNSA. This CDR3 comprises 15 residues. Germline trimming cut 3 bases from V and 5 bases from J; bases unmatched to any gene: 6. The CDR3 here is CASSLRQGAGTEAFF. The CDR3, as DNA: TGTGCCAGCAGCTTGCGACAGGGGGCGGGTACTGAAGCTTTCTTT.

The chain is built from TRBV2 and TRBJ2-5; 7 positions agree with TRBD2. CDR1 is SNHLY and CDR2 is FYNNEI in the germline V gene. Unmatched junction bases numbered 16, after V lost 6 bases and J lost 6 bases. This CDR3 comprises 16 residues. The CDR3 is CASRWGPRASGQTQYF. DNA for the CDR3: TGTGCCAGCAGGTGGGGCCCTAGGGCTAGCGGACAGACCCAGTACTTC.

This sequence joins TRBV7-6 and TRBJ2-7, with D possibly matching TRBD2 (5 bases). V was pared by 5 bases and J by 3 bases, with 17 bases between. Germline CDR1 and CDR2: SGHVS and FNYEAQ. This CDR3 has 15 amino acids. CDR3 loop: CASSRSLDGGYEQYF. CDR3 nucleotides: TGTGCCAGCAGCCGGAGTCTGGACGGAGGCTACGAGCAGTACTTC.

The rearrangement links TRBV7-3 to TRBJ2-1; 11 nucleotides line up with TRBD2. The CDR3 length is 16 residues. Germline V gene data show CDR1 as SGHTA and CDR2 as FQGTGA. The trim removed 6 bases at V and 2 bases at J, leaving 6 bases unmatched. The chain's CDR3 is CASSNSGRGAYNEQFF. The CDR3 bases are TGTGCCAGCAGTAATAGCGGGAGGGGTGCCTACAATGAGCAGTTCTTC.

This clone has only one observation. V gene TRBV2 combines with J gene TRBJ2-3; 9 positions agree with TRBD1. The CDR3 sequence is 14 residues long. Losses at the gene ends were 6 bases for V and 5 bases for J; bases not matched to a gene: 6. In germline, CDR1 is SNHLY, CDR2 FYNNEI. CDR3 sequence: CASRPGQGIDTQYF. DNA of the CDR3: TGTGCCAGCAGGCCGGGACAGGGAATAGATACGCAGTATTTT.

The genes are TRBV6-4 and TRBJ2-3; 9 positions agree with TRBD2. V lost 5 bases and J lost 0; bases outside the gene matches: 6. CDR3 size: 16 residues. Germline V CDR1 and CDR2: MRHNA, SNTAGT. CDR3 protein: CASSPRAGGSTDTQYF. DNA of the CDR3: TGTGCCAGCAGTCCCCGAGCGGGGGGCAGCACAGATACGCAGTATTTT.

The V gene is TRBV18, the J gene TRBJ2-2, with 11 bases that match TRBD2. J was trimmed by 5 bases and V by 2 bases; bases with no gene match: 7. The CDR3 consists of 17 residues. The germline gives CDR1 KGHSH, CDR2 LQKENI. The DNA of the CDR3 is TGTGCCAGCTCACCAGCACTAGCGGGAGCGGGGACCGGGGAGCTGTTTTTT. It encodes CASSPALAGAGTGELFF.

V is TRBV30 and J is TRBJ1-2; 7 bases align to TRBD1. The junction had 3 bases not matched to a gene; V was cut back by 0 bases and J by 8 bases. The CDR3 covers 12 residues. CDR1 and CDR2 (germline): GTSNPN, SVGIG (reference sequence). Written as DNA, the CDR3 is TGTGCCTGGAGTGTAGGGACAGAGGGCTACACCTTC. Translated, it gives CAWSVGTEGYTF.

V gene TRBV3-1 (or the pseudogene TRBV3-2) combines with J gene TRBJ2-2, with 10 bases identical to TRBD1. Looked up from germline, CDR1 is LGHDT and CDR2 is YNNKEL (reference sequence). The CDR3 contains 16 residues. The J segment lost 8 bases and the V segment lost 1 base, leaving 7 bases of the junction unmatched. The chain's CDR3 is CASSQGGDRGTGELFF. CDR3 nucleotide sequence: TGTGCCAGCAGCCAAGGTGGGGACAGGGGTACTGGGGAGCTGTTTTTT.

CDR3 sequence reads: CASSLGGDSYEQYF. The CDR3, as DNA: TGTGCCAGCAGCTTGGGTGGTGACAGCTACGAGCAGTACTTC. This chain uses TRBV5-6 with TRBJ2-7; tentatively, D is TRBD1 (5 bases). The V and J ends lost 0 bases and 3 bases respectively, with 10 bases between them. CDR3 length: 14 amino acids. The germline V gene has CDR1 SGHDT and CDR2 YYEEEE.

This clone has a handful of counts. This rearrangement joins TRBV19 to TRBJ2-7; 9 positions match TRBD2. This CDR3 is built from 15 residues. In germline, CDR1 is LNHDA, CDR2 SQIVND (reference sequence). After removal of 1 base from V and 2 bases from J, the junction contained 3 bases not matched to a gene. The CDR3 here is CASSIGLAGAYEQYF. The CDR3 nucleotides are TGTGCCAGTAGTATAGGTTTAGCGGGAGCCTACGAGCAGTACTTC.

This sequence joins TRBV29-1 and TRBJ2-2, with a tentative D call TRBD2 (6 bases). The CDR3 sequence is 13 residues long. Deletions cut 5 bases from V and 4 bases from J, with 11 bases between. The germline V gene encodes CDR1 SQVTM and CDR2 ANQGSEA. CDR3 protein: CSVKEGITGELFF. CDR3 DNA sequence: TGCAGCGTTAAGGAGGGGATCACCGGGGAGCTGTTTTTT.

This clone has just one count. The chain uses TRBV28 and TRBJ2-7; TRBD1 matches 11 bases. The CDR3 runs to 15 residues. In germline, CDR1 is MDHEN, CDR2 SYDVKM. The trim removed 6 bases at V and 2 bases at J, leaving 6 bases unmatched. The CDR3 is CASSTGQGVAYEQYF. DNA of the CDR3: TGTGCCAGCAGCACGGGACAGGGGGTGGCCTACGAGCAGTACTTC.

The J gene is TRBJ1-1, the V gene TRBV30; tentatively, D is TRBD1 (5 bases). This CDR3 has 16 residues. CDR1 is GTSNPN, CDR2 SVGIG, per germline (reference sequence). The V end lost 0 bases, the J end lost 0 bases, and 14 bases lay between the germline ends. The CDR3 nucleotides are TGTGCCTGGAGTGTACAGGAGTACCGAGTGAACACTGAAGCTTTCTTT. Protein product: CAWSVQEYRVNTEAFF.

The V and J genes are TRBV5-1 and TRBJ1-1; perhaps TRBD1 as D (5 bases). The CDR3 runs 15 residues. Trimming pared 4 bases from V and 3 bases from J, leaving 16 bases between. Germline CDR1 is SGHRS and CDR2 is YFSETQ. CDR3 loop: CASSLLGRADTEAFF. The CDR3 DNA reads TGCGCCAGCAGCCTGCTGGGCAGGGCGGACACTGAAGCTTTCTTT.

This clone was seen only a few times. The rearrangement links TRBV5-1 to TRBJ2-2, with D possibly being TRBD1 (5 bases). The V end lost 0 bases, the J end lost 0 bases, and 6 bases lay between the germline ends. Germline CDR1 and CDR2: SGHRS and YFSETQ. The CDR3 length is 15 residues. The CDR3 loop reads CASSLVGPNTGELFF. CDR3 DNA: TGCGCCAGCAGCTTGGTGGGGCCGAACACCGGGGAGCTGTTTTTT.

The chain recombines TRBV7-9 with TRBJ2-3; 13 bases align to TRBD2. The CDR3 is 17 residues long. Germline lookup yields CDR1 SEHNR and CDR2 FQNEAQ (reference sequence). J was trimmed by 3 bases and V by 4 bases; bases with no gene match: 7. CDR3 sequence reads: CASSSGTSGKRTDTQYF. Written as DNA, the CDR3 is TGTGCCAGCAGCTCGGGGACTAGCGGGAAACGGACAGATACGCAGTATTTT.

The chain combines TRBV10-3 with TRBJ1-1, with a weak D call TRBD1 (5 bases). Trimming cost V 0 bases and J 5 bases, with 13 bases left between them. Germline V gene data show CDR1 as ENHRY and CDR2 as SYGVKD. This CDR3 region has 15 residues. The CDR3 DNA is TGTGCCATCAGTGAGTCGGGGACCGGGAGGACTGAAGCTTTCTTT. Its translation: CAISESGTGRTEAFF.

The genes are TRBV11-2 and TRBJ2-7; TRBD2 aligns across 12 bases. V lost 4 bases, J lost 4 bases, and 5 bases stayed unmatched. The CDR3 runs 15 residues. Germline assignment: CDR1 SGHAT and CDR2 FQNNGV. DNA of the CDR3: TGTGCCAGCAGCTGGGAACTAGCGGGAGGTTACGAGCAGTACTTC. Amino acid sequence: CASSWELAGGYEQYF.

This clone was detected once. The V and J genes are TRBV5-1 and TRBJ2-1; the D gene is possibly TRBD2 (6 bases). The CDR3 covers 15 residues. Germline lookup yields CDR1 SGHRS and CDR2 YFSETQ. The ends were cut back, 0 bases at V and 7 bases at J, with 14 bases in the middle. CDR3 in DNA: TGCGCCAGCAGCTTGGGTCCGGGCCGGGGGAATGAGCAGTTCTTC. Its translation is CASSLGPGRGNEQFF.